Listed below are T cell receptor beta chains from one sample, sequenced in a study of T-cell memory formation after mild COVID-19. MiXCR, applied by TCRdb to the 5' RACE reads, yields one record per CDR3 protein. The sample contains a few hundred thousand distinct CDR3 sequences, roughly 15% of which appear only once. The sample comprised PBMCs or a T cell subset sorted from them (not recorded which). The receptors originated from a man between 18 and 35 years old who had mild COVID-19 (a few samples of this study predate the infection). Cell type and time point are not known. The CDR3 runs from the conserved cysteine through the conserved F or W. A D gene is named only where the DNA matches it firmly. Rows may omit the clone size; those that give it use once, few, many or a size class.

d_call	clone_size	v_call	j_call	cdr3_nt	cdr3_aa
TRBD1	few	TRBV20-1	TRBJ2-2	TGCAGTGCCATCAACAGGGGGTCCGGGGAGCTGTTTTTT	CSAINRGSGELFF
-	-	TRBV25-1	TRBJ1-1	TGTGCCAGCCGCCCCCCGGGACGGGCTCCCGAAGCTTTCTTT	CASRPPGRAPEAFF
-	few	TRBV24-1	TRBJ2-3	TGTGCCACCAGTGGCGCGTGGGACACAGATACGCAGTATTTT	CATSGAWDTDTQYF
-	few	TRBV5-1	TRBJ1-1	TGCGCCAGCAGCCCCAACAAGGGGAACACTGAAGCTTTCTTT	CASSPNKGNTEAFF
-	few	TRBV5-1	TRBJ1-2	TGCGCCAGCAGCCTATTTCCCGAGGACGTTTATGGCTACACCTTC	CASSLFPEDVYGYTF
-	-	TRBV6-6	TRBJ1-5	TGTGCCAGCAGGTCAGGGAGGCTCGCGAATCAGCCCCAGCATTTT	CASRSGRLANQPQHF
-	few	TRBV11-2	TRBJ2-5	TGTGCCAGCAGCTTAGAATTTCCAGGGGGGGAGACCCAGTACTTC	CASSLEFPGGETQYF
-	-	TRBV20-1	TRBJ1-2	TGCAGTGCTAGAGGAGAGGGAGGAAAGGGCTACACCTTC	CSARGEGGKGYTF
-	-	TRBV6-5	TRBJ2-1	TGTGCCACCAAGAAAAAGGTGACAGCCGTGAATGAGCAGTTCTTC	CATKKKVTAVNEQFF
TRBD2	-	TRBV6-2/TRBV6-3	TRBJ2-7	TGTGCCAGCACCGGGGGGGCCTATAAGGAGCAGTACTTC	CASTGGAYKEQYF
TRBD2	-	TRBV7-9	TRBJ2-5	TGTGCCAGCAGCTCATTAGCGGGGGGGCCGCAAGAGACCCAGTACTTC	CASSSLAGGPQETQYF
TRBD2	few	TRBV6-5	TRBJ2-1	TGTGCCAGCGGGACTAGCGGGATGCAATCTCACAATGAGCAGTTCTTC	CASGTSGMQSHNEQFF
-	few	TRBV5-1	TRBJ1-1	TGCGCCAGCAGCCGCTCCGGGACACGAGAAGCTTTCTTT	CASSRSGTREAFF
-	-	TRBV7-4	TRBJ1-5	TGTGCCAGCACCCTCCTTCCCAGACCCAGGGACGGTCAGCCCCAGCATTTT	CASTLLPRPRDGQPQHF
TRBD2	few	TRBV7-6	TRBJ2-3	TGTGCCAGCAGCCTCCTGCGGGGGGGACTACTGGCAGATACGCAGTATTTT	CASSLLRGGLLADTQYF
-	-	TRBV9	TRBJ2-2	TGTGCCAGCAGCGTAGAGGGGGAGGTTGACACCGGGGAGCTGTTTTTT	CASSVEGEVDTGELFF
-	few	TRBV5-1	TRBJ1-4	TGCGCCAGCAGCTTGGACAGGGATGTGGAAAAACTGTTTTTT	CASSLDRDVEKLFF
TRBD1	few	TRBV7-9	TRBJ1-1	TGTGCCAGCAGCTTCTCACAGGGGGCGAATTCCGAAGCTTTCTTT	CASSFSQGANSEAFF
TRBD1	-	TRBV27	TRBJ2-7	TGTGCCAGCAACACCGCAGGGGGCGCGTCCTACGAGCAGTACTTC	CASNTAGGASYEQYF
-	-	TRBV4-3	TRBJ1-1	TGCGCCAGCAGCCAGGCATGGCAGACAGTTAACACTGAAGCTTTCTTT	CASSQAWQTVNTEAFF
-	-	TRBV27	TRBJ1-1	TGTGCCAGCAGTTTATCCAGGCGGACTGAAGCTTTCTTT	CASSLSRRTEAFF
TRBD1	-	TRBV19	TRBJ1-2	TGTGCCAGCGAGAACAGGGGGGTCTATGGCTACACCTTC	CASENRGVYGYTF
TRBD2	-	TRBV5-1	TRBJ2-5	TGCGCCAGCAGCGACCCCCGGGAGGCCCTGACGGAGACCCAGTACTTC	CASSDPREALTETQYF
-	-	TRBV7-9	TRBJ2-2	TGTGCCAGCAGCTTAGCAGTAGGGGCCGGGGAGCTGTTTTTT	CASSLAVGAGELFF
-	-	TRBV14	TRBJ2-1	TGTGCCAGCAGCCAAAGGATAGTCCGGAATGAGCAGTTCTTC	CASSQRIVRNEQFF
TRBD2	-	TRBV2	TRBJ2-7	TGTGCCAGCAGCCGGAACTTAGCGGGGGCCGCCTACGAGCAGTACTTC	CASSRNLAGAAYEQYF
-	many	TRBV6-2/TRBV6-3	TRBJ1-1	TGTGCCAGCAGTTACATCGGGGGGACTGAAGCTTTCTTT	CASSYIGGTEAFF